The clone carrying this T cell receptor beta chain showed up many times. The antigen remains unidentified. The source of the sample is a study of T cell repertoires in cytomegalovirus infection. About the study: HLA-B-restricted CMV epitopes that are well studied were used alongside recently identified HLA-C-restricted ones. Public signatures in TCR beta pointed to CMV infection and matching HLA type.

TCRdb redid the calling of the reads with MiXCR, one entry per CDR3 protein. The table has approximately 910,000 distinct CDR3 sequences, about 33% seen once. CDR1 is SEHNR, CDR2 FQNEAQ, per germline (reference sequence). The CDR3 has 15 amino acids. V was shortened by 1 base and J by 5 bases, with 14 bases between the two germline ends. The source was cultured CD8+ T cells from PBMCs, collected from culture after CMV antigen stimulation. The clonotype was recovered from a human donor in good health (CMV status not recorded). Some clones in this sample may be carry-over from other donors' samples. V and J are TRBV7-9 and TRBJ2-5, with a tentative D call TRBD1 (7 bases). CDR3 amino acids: CASSLEEGAWETQYF. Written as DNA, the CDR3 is TGTGCCAGCAGCTTAGAGGAGGGGGCATGGGAGACCCAGTACTTC. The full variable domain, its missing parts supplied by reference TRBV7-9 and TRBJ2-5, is DTGVSQNPRHKITKRGQNVTFRCDPISEHNRLYWYRQTLGQGPEFLTYFQNEAQLEKSRLLSDRFSAERPKGSFSTLEIQRTEQGDSAMYLCASSLEEGAWETQYFGPGTRLLVL.